This TCR beta chain was recorded in a study of blood T cell repertoires in COVID-19 (dated by TCRdb to about 2020). Background on the whole study: Collaborator samples came from the United States, Italy and Spain and covered acute and convalescent phases of COVID-19. The material from the prospective study consisted of cDNA or gDNA derived from T cells, B-cell-depleted T cells, or PBMCs. Subjects who had been exposed to COVID-19, were actively infected with it, or had recovered from it provided the deeply sampled blood TCRbeta repertoires that made up the dataset. The repertoires were released in a freely available public database intended as a resource for research on the immune response to SARS-CoV-2. The samples were drawn from the first 160 participants of the ongoing ImmuneRACE study and from 1,254 subjects provided by 6 global collaborators. The sample metadata nearly always contained a de-identified subject ID, COVID-19 status, age in years and sex. Where HLA class I and class II types were available, the types were taken from metadata supplied by the sample provider, not from assay-based typing.

TCRbeta CDR3 regions were amplified from genomic DNA using the immunoSEQ Assay, a bias-controlled multiplex PCR. On the study's bioinformatics: The number of nucleated cells in each sample was estimated from the amplification of reference gene primers within the assay. To quantify the absolute abundance of each unique TCRbeta CDR3 rearrangement, sequence reads were collapsed and filtered. Productive Simpson clonality was computed per sample as the square root of Simpson's diversity index over productive rearrangements. TCRdb's version of the immuneACCESS table is confined to in-frame rearrangements and falls short of the full clone set. An unresolved V gene accounts for under half of the shortfall where checked; the remainder is of unknown origin. The V and J calls and clone size are taken from that table; D and trimming were inferred from the DNA. This sample lists under 200,000 clones; approximately 82% were detected once. The ten largest clones add up to under 6.5% of the sample.

Results the study describes overall, beyond this receptor: The amount of clinical and demographic metadata varied by source and participant and was provided uncurated.

In the prospective study, participants were about 18 to 100 years old, resided in 20 to 30 geographic areas of the United States, and were enrolled through a virtual design. To assign participants to cohorts, the prospective study relied on clinical history that participants themselves reported in a screening survey and a study questionnaire. In the prospective study, mobile phlebotomists collected whole blood, serum and a nasopharyngeal or oropharyngeal swab from each participant. Over an approximately 2-month period, participants in the prospective study had the option of providing additional blood draws and questionnaires. Prospective study blood samples were shipped either frozen or at room temperature before DNA extraction. This clone was seen repeatedly, ten times or more. The target of this receptor is not known. Per-base qualities were not stored, and no clone one base away is much larger.

The CDR3 spans 12 residues, from the cysteine through the phenylalanine. The kept DNA is CDR3 alone, 36 bases in frame from the first base. V is cut by 4 bases and J by 10 bases, and the space between the germline ends is 12 bases. The germline V gene sets CDR1 to SNHLY and CDR2 to FYNNEI. The TCR was taken from a woman aged 55-69 years with acute COVID-19. Material for sequencing was PBMCs or T cells enriched from blood (not recorded which). The chain joins TRBV2 to TRBJ2-3; no D gene can be assigned with confidence. For the CDR3, the sequence is CASSGIALAQYF. The nucleotide sequence is given as TGTGCCAGCAGTGGCATAGCTTTGGCGCAGTATTTT.